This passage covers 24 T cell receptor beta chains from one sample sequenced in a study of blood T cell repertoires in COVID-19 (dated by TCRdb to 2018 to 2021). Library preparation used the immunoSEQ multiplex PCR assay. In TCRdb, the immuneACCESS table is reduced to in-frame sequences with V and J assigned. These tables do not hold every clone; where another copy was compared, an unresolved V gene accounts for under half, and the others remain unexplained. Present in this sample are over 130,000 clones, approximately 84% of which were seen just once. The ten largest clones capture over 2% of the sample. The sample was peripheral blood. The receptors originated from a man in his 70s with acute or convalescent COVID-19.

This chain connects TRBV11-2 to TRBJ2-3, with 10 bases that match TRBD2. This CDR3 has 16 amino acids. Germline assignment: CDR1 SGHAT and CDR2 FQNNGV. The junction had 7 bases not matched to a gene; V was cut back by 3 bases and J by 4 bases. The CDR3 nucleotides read TGTGCCAGCAGCTTTTTAGCGGGGGGAGGGTCAGATACGCAGTATTTT. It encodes CASSFLAGGGSDTQYF.

CDR3 in amino acids: CASSEVRVSFYGYTF. CDR3 in DNA: TGTGCCAGCTCTGAGGTGAGGGTCTCATTCTATGGCTACACCTTC. The chain is built from TRBV2 and TRBJ1-2; D remains unclear. CDR1 and CDR2 (germline): SNHLY, FYNNEI. The ends were cut back, 8 bases at V and 4 bases at J, with 20 bases in the middle. The CDR3 has 15 residues.

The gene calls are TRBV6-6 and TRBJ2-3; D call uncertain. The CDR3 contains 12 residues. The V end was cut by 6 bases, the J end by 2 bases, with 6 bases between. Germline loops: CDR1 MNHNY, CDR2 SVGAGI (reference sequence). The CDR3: CASSQATDTQYF. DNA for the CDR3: TGTGCCAGCAGCCAGGCCACAGATACGCAGTATTTT.

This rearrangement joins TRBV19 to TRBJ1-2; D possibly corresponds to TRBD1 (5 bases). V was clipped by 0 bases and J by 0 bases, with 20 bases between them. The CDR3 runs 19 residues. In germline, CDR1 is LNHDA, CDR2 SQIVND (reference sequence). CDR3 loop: CASSIDRGNRRGSNYGYTF. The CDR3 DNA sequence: TGTGCCAGTAGTATAGATCGCGGGAACAGGAGAGGTTCTAACTATGGCTACACCTTC.

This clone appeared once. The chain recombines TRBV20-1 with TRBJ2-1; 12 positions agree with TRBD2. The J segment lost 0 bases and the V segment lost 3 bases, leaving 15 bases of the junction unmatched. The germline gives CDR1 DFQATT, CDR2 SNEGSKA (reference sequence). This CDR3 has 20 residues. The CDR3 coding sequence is TGCAGTGCTAGTTCCCGGGGGACTAGCGGGCCTGGTAGCTCCTACAATGAGCAGTTCTTC. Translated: CSASSRGTSGPGSSYNEQFF.

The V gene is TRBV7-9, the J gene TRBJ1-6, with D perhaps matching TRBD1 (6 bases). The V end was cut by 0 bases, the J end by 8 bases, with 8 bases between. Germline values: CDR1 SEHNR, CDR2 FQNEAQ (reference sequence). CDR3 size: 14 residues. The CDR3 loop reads CASSLAQGYSPLHF. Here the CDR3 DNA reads TGTGCCAGCAGCTTAGCACAGGGCTATTCACCCCTCCACTTT. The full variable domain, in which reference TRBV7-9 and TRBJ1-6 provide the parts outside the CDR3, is DTGVSQNPRHKITKRGQNVTFRCDPISEHNRLYWYRQTLGQGPEFLTYFQNEAQLEKSRLLSDRFSAERPKGSFSTLEIQRTEQGDSAMYLCASSLAQGYSPLHFGNGTRLTVT.

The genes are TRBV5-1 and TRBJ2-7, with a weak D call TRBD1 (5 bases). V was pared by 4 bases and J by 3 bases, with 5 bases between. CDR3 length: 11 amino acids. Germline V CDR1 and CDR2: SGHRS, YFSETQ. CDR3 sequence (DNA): TGCGCCAGCAGCCAGGGCTACGAGCAGTACTTC. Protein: CASSQGYEQYF. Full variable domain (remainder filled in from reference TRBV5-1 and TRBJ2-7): KAGVTQTPRYLIKTRGQQVTLSCSPISGHRSVSWYQQTPGQGLQFLFEYFSETQRNKGNFPGRFSGRQFSNSRSEMNVSTLELGDSALYLCASSQGYEQYFGPGTRLTVT.

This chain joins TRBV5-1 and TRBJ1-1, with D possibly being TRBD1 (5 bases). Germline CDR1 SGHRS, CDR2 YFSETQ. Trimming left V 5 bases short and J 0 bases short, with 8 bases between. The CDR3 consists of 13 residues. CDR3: CASRPGLNTEAFF. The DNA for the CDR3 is TGCGCCAGCAGGCCAGGGTTGAACACTGAAGCTTTCTTT. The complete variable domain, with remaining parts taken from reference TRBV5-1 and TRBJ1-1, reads KAGVTQTPRYLIKTRGQQVTLSCSPISGHRSVSWYQQTPGQGLQFLFEYFSETQRNKGNFPGRFSGRQFSNSRSEMNVSTLELGDSALYLCASRPGLNTEAFFGQGTRLTVV.

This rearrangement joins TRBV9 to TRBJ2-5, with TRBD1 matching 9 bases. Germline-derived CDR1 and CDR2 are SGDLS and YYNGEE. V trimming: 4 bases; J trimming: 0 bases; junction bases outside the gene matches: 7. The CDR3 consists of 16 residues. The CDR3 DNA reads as TGTGCCAGCAGCAGCCGGGACAGGGAGTACCAAGAGACCCAGTACTTC. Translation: CASSSRDREYQETQYF.

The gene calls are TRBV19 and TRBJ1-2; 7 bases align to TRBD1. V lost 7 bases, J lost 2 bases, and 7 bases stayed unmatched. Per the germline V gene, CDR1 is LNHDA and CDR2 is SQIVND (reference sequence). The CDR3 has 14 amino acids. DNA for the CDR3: TGTGCCAGTACCCCGACAGGGATAAACTATGGCTACACCTTC. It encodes CASTPTGINYGYTF. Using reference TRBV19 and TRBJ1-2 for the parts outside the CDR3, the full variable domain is DGGITQSPKYLFRKEGQNVTLSCEQNLNHDAMYWYRQDPGQGLRLIYYSQIVNDFQKGDIAEGYSVSREKKESFPLTVTSAQKNPTAFYLCASTPTGINYGYTFGSGTRLTVV.

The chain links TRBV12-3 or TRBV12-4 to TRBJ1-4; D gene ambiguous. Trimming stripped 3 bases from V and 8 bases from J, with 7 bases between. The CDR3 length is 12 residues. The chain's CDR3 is CASSFGREKLFF. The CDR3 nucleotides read TGTGCCAGCAGTTTTGGGCGCGAAAAACTGTTTTTT.

This CDR3 reads CASSSPGQGGNEQFF. The CDR3 coding sequence is TGTGCCAGCAGCTCGCCGGGACAGGGGGGCAATGAGCAGTTCTTC. This chain links TRBV7-6 with TRBJ2-1; 11 nucleotides agree with TRBD1. The CDR3 length is 15 residues. Trimming took 4 bases from V and 6 from J; bases not matched to a gene: 5. Germline V gene lookup returns CDR1 SGHVS and CDR2 FNYEAQ.

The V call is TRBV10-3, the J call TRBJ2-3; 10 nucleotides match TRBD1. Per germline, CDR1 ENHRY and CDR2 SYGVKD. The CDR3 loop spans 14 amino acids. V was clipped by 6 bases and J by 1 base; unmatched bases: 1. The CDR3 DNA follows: TGTGCCATCAGCGGGACAGGGGGCACAGATACGCAGTATTTT. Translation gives CAISGTGGTDTQYF.

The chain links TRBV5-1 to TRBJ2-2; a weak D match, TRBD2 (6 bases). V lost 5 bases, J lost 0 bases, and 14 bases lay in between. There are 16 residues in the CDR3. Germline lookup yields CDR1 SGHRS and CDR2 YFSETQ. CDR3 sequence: CASSPGWGANTGELFF. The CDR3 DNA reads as TGCGCCAGCAGTCCCGGTTGGGGGGCGAACACCGGGGAGCTGTTTTTT.

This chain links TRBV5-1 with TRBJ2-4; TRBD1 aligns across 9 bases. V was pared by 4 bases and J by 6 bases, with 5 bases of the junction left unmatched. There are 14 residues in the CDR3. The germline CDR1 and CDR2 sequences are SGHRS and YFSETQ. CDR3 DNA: TGCGCCAGCAGCCCCCGACAGGGGGGAAACATTCAGTACTTC. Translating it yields CASSPRQGGNIQYF. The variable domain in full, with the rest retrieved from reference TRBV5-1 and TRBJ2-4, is KAGVTQTPRYLIKTRGQQVTLSCSPISGHRSVSWYQQTPGQGLQFLFEYFSETQRNKGNFPGRFSGRQFSNSRSEMNVSTLELGDSALYLCASSPRQGGNIQYFGAGTRLSVL.

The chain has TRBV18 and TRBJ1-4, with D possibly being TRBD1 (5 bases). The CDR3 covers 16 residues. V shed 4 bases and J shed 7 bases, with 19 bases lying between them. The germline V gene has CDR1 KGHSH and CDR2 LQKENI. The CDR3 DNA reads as TGTGCCAGCTCACGTACGGGAGACAGCGGGGGTGAAAAACTGTTTTTT. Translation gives CASSRTGDSGGEKLFF. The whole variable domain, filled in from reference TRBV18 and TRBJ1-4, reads NAGVMQNPRHLVRRRGQEARLRCSPMKGHSHVYWYRQLPEEGLKFMVYLQKENIIDESGMPKERFSAEFPKEGPSILRIQQVVRGDSAAYFCASSRTGDSGGEKLFFGSGTQLSVL.

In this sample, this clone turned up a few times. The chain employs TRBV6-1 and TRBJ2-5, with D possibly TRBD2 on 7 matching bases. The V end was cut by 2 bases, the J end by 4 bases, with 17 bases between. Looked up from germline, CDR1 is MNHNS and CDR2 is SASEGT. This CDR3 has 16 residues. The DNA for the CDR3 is TGTGCCAGCAGTGAACCGGGGAGGGGGGTACGAGAGACCCAGTACTTC. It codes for CASSEPGRGVRETQYF.

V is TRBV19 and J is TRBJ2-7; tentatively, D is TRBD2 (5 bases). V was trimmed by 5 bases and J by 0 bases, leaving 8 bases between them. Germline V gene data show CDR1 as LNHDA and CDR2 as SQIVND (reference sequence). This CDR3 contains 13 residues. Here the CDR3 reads CASSRERSYEQYF. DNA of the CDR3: TGTGCCAGTAGTCGGGAACGCTCCTACGAGCAGTACTTC.

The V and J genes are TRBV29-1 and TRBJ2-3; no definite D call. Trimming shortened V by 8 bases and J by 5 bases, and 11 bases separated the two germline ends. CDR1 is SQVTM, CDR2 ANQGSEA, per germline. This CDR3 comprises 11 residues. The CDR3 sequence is CSPRVGDTQYF. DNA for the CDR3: TGCAGCCCCCGGGTAGGAGATACGCAGTATTTT.

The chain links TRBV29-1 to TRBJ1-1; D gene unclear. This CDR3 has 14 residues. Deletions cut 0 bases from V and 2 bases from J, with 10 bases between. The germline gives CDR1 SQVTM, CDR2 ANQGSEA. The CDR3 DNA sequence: TGCAGCGTTGAAGAGGCGGGAACAAACACTGAAGCTTTCTTT. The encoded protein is CSVEEAGTNTEAFF.

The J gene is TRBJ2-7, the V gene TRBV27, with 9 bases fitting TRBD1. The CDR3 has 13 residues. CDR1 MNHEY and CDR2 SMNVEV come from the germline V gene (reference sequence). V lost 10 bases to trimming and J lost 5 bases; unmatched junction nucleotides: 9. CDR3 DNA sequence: TGTGCCACCACCGGGACAGGGTTCAACGAGCAGTACTTC. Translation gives CATTGTGFNEQYF.

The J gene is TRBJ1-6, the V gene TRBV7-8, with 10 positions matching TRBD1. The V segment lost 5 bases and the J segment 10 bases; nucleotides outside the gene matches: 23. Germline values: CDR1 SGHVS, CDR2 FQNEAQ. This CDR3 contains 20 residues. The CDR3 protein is CASSPRWGTGDRFSGSPLHF. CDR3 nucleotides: TGTGCCAGCAGCCCAAGGTGGGGGACAGGGGATCGATTTTCGGGCTCACCCCTCCACTTT.

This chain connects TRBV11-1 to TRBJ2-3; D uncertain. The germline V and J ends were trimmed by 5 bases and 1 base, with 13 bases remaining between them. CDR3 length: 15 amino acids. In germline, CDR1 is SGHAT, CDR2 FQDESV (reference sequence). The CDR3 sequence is CASSQTYRGTDTQYF. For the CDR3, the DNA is TGTGCCAGCAGCCAAACGTACCGCGGCACAGATACGCAGTATTTT.

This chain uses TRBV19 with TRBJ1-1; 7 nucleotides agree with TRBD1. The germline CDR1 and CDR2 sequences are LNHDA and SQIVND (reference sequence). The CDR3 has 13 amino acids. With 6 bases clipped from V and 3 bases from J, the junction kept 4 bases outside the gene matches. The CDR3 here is CASRDTGDTEAFF. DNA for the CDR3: TGTGCCAGTAGGGATACAGGGGACACTGAAGCTTTCTTT.